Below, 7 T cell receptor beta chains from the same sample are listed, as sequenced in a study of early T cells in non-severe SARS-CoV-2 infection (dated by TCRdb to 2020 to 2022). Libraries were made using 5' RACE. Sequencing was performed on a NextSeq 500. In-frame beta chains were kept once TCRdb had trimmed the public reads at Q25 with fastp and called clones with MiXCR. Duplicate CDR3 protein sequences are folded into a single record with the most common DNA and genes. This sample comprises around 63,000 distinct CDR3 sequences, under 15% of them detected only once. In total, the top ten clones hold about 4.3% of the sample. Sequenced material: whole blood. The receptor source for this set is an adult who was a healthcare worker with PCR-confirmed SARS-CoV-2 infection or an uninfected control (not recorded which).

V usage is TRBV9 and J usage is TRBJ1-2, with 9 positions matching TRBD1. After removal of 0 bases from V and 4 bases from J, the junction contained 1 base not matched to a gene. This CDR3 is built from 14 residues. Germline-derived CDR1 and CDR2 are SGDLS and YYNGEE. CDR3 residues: CASSVADRGYGYTF. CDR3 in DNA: TGTGCCAGCAGCGTAGCGGACAGGGGCTATGGCTACACCTTC.

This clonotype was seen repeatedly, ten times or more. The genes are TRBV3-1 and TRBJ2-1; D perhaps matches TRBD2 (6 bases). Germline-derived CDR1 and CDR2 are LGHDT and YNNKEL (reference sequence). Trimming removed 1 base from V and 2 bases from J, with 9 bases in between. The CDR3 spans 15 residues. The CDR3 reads CASSQVRGTYNEQFF. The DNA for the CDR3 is TGTGCCAGCAGCCAAGTACGGGGGACCTACAATGAGCAGTTCTTC.

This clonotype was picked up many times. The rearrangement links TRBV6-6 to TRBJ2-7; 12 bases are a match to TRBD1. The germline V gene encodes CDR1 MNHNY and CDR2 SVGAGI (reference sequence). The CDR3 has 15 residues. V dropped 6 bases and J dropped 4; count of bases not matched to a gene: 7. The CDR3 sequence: CASSQPGQGAYEQYF. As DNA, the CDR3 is TGTGCCAGCAGCCAACCGGGACAGGGGGCGTACGAGCAGTACTTC.

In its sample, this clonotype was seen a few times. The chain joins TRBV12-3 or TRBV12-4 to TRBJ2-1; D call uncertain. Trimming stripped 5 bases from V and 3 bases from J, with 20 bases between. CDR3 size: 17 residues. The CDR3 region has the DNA TGTGCCAGCAGTCCCCTAATAGTTGGAGCCGGCTACAATGAGCAGTTCTTC. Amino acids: CASSPLIVGAGYNEQFF.

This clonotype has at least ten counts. The CDR3 bases are TGTGCCTGGAGTGTGATCCGCAGTGGCTACACCTTC. The encoded protein is CAWSVIRSGYTF. This chain links TRBV30 with TRBJ1-2; no reliable D call. Germline assignment: CDR1 GTSNPN and CDR2 SVGIG (reference sequence). Trimming took off 0 bases at V and 7 bases at J, with 9 bases between the two ends. The CDR3 sequence is 12 residues long.

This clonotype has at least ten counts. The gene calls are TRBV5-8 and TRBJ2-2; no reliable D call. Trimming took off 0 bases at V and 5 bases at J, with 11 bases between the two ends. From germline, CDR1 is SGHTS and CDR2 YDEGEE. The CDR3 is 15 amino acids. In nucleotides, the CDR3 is TGTGCCAGCAGCTTGGTGGGCAGTAAAACCGGGGAGCTGTTTTTT. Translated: CASSLVGSKTGELFF. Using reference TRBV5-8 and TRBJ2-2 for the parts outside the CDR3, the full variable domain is EAGVTQSPTHLIKTRGQQATLRCSPISGHTSVYWYQQALGLGLQFLLWYDEGEERNRGNFPPRFSGRQFPNYSSELNVNALELEDSALYLCASSLVGSKTGELFFGEGSRLTVL.

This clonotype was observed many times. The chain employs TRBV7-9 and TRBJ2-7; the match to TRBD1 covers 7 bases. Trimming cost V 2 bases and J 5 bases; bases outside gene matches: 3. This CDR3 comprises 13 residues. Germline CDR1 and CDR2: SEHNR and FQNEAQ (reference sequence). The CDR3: CASSLSTGDEQYF. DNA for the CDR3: TGTGCCAGCAGCTTATCCACAGGGGACGAGCAGTACTTC.